A selection of T cell receptor beta chains follows, all from one sample in a study of blood T cell repertoires in COVID-19. Generated by immunoSEQ multiplex PCR, the TCRdb table keeps only in-frame clones and is missing some. The table shows 250,000 to 350,000 clones, with approximately 90% occurring only once. The sequencing input was PBMCs or T cells enriched from blood (not recorded which). The receptors originated from a woman aged 60 to 75 in a cohort exposed to, infected with or recovered from COVID-19 (not recorded which). Both conserved end residues are part of each CDR3. The D gene is left open where the match is weak. Clone size is shown for a subset of rows, as once, few, many or a class of expanded clone.

D	size	V	J	DNA	CDR3
.	.	TRBV28	TRBJ1-2	TGTGCCAGCAGTTCCCCTGCAGGGGCCTTAAGGGGCTACACCTTC	CASSSPAGALRGYTF
TRBD2	.	TRBV7-2	TRBJ2-1	TGTGCCAGCAGCCCCCAGGGGGGACTAGCGACCCACAATGAGCAGTTCTTC	CASSPQGGLATHNEQFF
.	.	TRBV7-2	TRBJ1-3	TGTGCCAGCAGCTTAGAGGAGGTAGGACGCTCTGGAAACACCATATATTTT	CASSLEEVGRSGNTIYF
.	.	TRBV5-3	TRBJ2-1	TGTGCCAGAAGCTTGAGGGACTTCAACAATGAGCAGTTCTTC	CARSLRDFNNEQFF
.	once	TRBV7-3	TRBJ1-1	TGTGCCAGCAGCTTGGCCGGACAGCTTAACACTGAAGCTTTCTTT	CASSLAGQLNTEAFF
.	.	TRBV27	TRBJ1-1	TGTGCCAGCAGTTTATCGGGGGGTGACGACACTGAAGCTTTCTTT	CASSLSGGDDTEAFF
.	.	TRBV5-1	TRBJ2-2	TGCGCCAGCAGCTGGGGAGGAACCGGGGAGCTGTTTTTT	CASSWGGTGELFF
.	.	TRBV30	TRBJ2-7	TGTGCCTGGAGCGGCGGGTCCTACGAGCAGTACTTC	CAWSGGSYEQYF
TRBD1	.	TRBV5-4	TRBJ2-1	TGTGCCAGCAGCTTGGGGGGGGGACAGGGAATTAATGAGCAGTTCTTC	CASSLGGGQGINEQFF
.	.	TRBV4-3	TRBJ2-2	TGCGCCAGCAGCCTCGTCGCAGGGGAGAACACCGGGGAGCTGTTTTTT	CASSLVAGENTGELFF
.	.	TRBV30	TRBJ2-5	TGTGCCTGGAGTAAAGACAGTGGGGAGACCCAGTACTTC	CAWSKDSGETQYF
TRBD1	once	TRBV24-1	TRBJ2-5	TGTGCCACCAGTGACCACAGGGGGGAGACCCAGTACTTC	CATSDHRGETQYF
.	.	TRBV11-2	TRBJ2-7	TGTGCCAGCAGCGCAATACAATCGGGCTACGAGCAGTACTTC	CASSAIQSGYEQYF
TRBD1	once	TRBV7-6	TRBJ1-1	TGTGCCAGCAGCCCAAGACAGGGGGGGAACACTGAAGCTTTCTTT	CASSPRQGGNTEAFF
TRBD2	.	TRBV10-2	TRBJ2-1	TGCGCCAGCAGTGGCGGGACTAGCGGGAGGAGATCCTACAATGAGCAGTTCTTC	CASSGGTSGRRSYNEQFF
TRBD2	few	TRBV7-6	TRBJ2-3	TGTGCCAGCAGCGACCGGACTAGCGGGAAAGATACGCAGTATTTT	CASSDRTSGKDTQYF
.	.	TRBV5-1	TRBJ1-2	TGCGCCAGCAGCTTGACAGGGACGACCTATGGCTACACCTTC	CASSLTGTTYGYTF
.	few	TRBV27	TRBJ2-6	TGTGCCAGCAGTTTACCCTTTTTAATCCTCTCTGGGGCCAACGTCCTGACTTTC	CASSLPFLILSGANVLTF
TRBD2	.	TRBV11-2	TRBJ2-2	TGTGCCAGCAGCGGGAGACTAGCGGGAATGTATACCGGGGAGCTGTTTTTT	CASSGRLAGMYTGELFF
TRBD2	.	TRBV15	TRBJ2-5	TGTGCCACCAGCGGAGGTGGGCGGGAGGAGATCGAGACCCAGTACTTC	CATSGGGREEIETQYF
.	.	TRBV6-5	TRBJ1-3	TGTGCCAGCAGACCCCGAGACAGATATGGAAACACCATATATTTT	CASRPRDRYGNTIYF
.	.	TRBV24-1	TRBJ2-5	TGTGCCACCAGTGCCCGGGACTTGCAAGAGATCCAGTACTTC	CATSARDLQEIQYF
.	.	TRBV3-1/TRBV3-2	TRBJ1-5	TGTGCCAGCAGCCAAGGGAGGGATCAGCCCCAGCATTTT	CASSQGRDQPQHF
.	.	TRBV7-9	TRBJ2-3	TGTGCCAGCGGGGCGGTCACAGATACGCAGTATTTT	CASGAVTDTQYF
TRBD1	.	TRBV18	TRBJ2-5	TGTGCCAGCTCACGCTCGGGGACAGCTGAGACCCAGTACTTC	CASSRSGTAETQYF
TRBD1	.	TRBV6-5	TRBJ2-7	TGTGCCAGCAGTACAGGGACAGGGGTCTACGAGCAGTACTTC	CASSTGTGVYEQYF
.	.	TRBV6-2/TRBV6-3	TRBJ1-5	TGTGCCAGCAGTTACTTCCAAACAGGGAGGGGCAATCAGCCCCAGCATTTT	CASSYFQTGRGNQPQHF
.	.	TRBV6-1	TRBJ1-2	TGTGCCAGCAGTGAAGAGGAGGGCCGGGTTAGTGGCTACACCTTC	CASSEEEGRVSGYTF
.	.	TRBV4-3	TRBJ1-6	TGCGCCAGCAGCCAGACACCTAATCTCAATAATTCACCCCTCCACTTT	CASSQTPNLNNSPLHF
TRBD1	.	TRBV6-5	TRBJ2-5	TGTGCCAGCAGTTACGACAGGGTACGGGAGACCCAGTACTTC	CASSYDRVRETQYF
.	.	TRBV12-3/TRBV12-4	TRBJ2-5	TGTGCCAGCAGTTTAGGAGTCCCAGAGACCCAGTACTTC	CASSLGVPETQYF
.	.	TRBV3-1/TRBV3-2	TRBJ2-3	TGTGCCAGCAGCCAAGATTATCCCCCGGGAGATACGCAGTATTTT	CASSQDYPPGDTQYF
TRBD1	.	TRBV11-1	TRBJ2-7	TGTGCCAGCAGCCAGACAGGGTACGAGCAGTACTTC	CASSQTGYEQYF
TRBD1	.	TRBV5-1	TRBJ2-7	TGCGCCAGCAGCCTACAGGGGTACGAGCAGTACTTC	CASSLQGYEQYF
TRBD1	once	TRBV6-5	TRBJ2-7	TGTGCCAGCACCACGGGACAGGGGGACAACGAGCAGTACTTC	CASTTGQGDNEQYF
TRBD1	.	TRBV19	TRBJ1-2	TGTGCCAGTAGTATCGGGACAGGGAGCTATGGCTACACCTTC	CASSIGTGSYGYTF
.	.	TRBV25-1	TRBJ1-4	TGTGCCAGCAGTGAAAGTAGGAGGGGATGGAGTGAAAAACTGTTTTTT	CASSESRRGWSEKLFF
TRBD1	.	TRBV7-2	TRBJ2-4	TGTGCCAGCAGCCCGCGACCTACAGGGGGCCTAAACATTCAGTACTTC	CASSPRPTGGLNIQYF
.	once	TRBV28	TRBJ2-7	TGTGCCAGCAGTCCCCCCGGGTTTGGCTACGAGCAGTACTTC	CASSPPGFGYEQYF
TRBD1	.	TRBV5-4	TRBJ2-7	TGTGCCAGCAGCTCGGGACAGACCTCCTACGAGCAGTACTTC	CASSSGQTSYEQYF
TRBD1	.	TRBV13	TRBJ2-3	TGTGCCAGCAGCTTATGGCGACAGGGTGCAGATACGCAGTATTTT	CASSLWRQGADTQYF
TRBD1	once	TRBV15	TRBJ1-3	TGTGCCACCAGCAGAGATCCGGAGGGGGCATCTGGAAACACCATATATTTT	CATSRDPEGASGNTIYF
TRBD1	.	TRBV6-6	TRBJ1-3	TGTGCCAGCAGCAGACAGGGAAGCTCTGGAAACACCATATATTTT	CASSRQGSSGNTIYF
.	.	TRBV19	TRBJ2-7	TGTGCCAGTGGTCAACAGGGAAGGTCCTACGAGCAGTACTTC	CASGQQGRSYEQYF
.	.	TRBV19	TRBJ2-3	TGTGCCACCGTAGCGGAATTTAGCACAGATACGCAGTATTTT	CATVAEFSTDTQYF
.	few	TRBV14	TRBJ2-7	TGTGCCAGCAGCCAATTTCAGGGAATCGCCTACGAGCAGTACTTC	CASSQFQGIAYEQYF
TRBD1	.	TRBV28	TRBJ2-1	TGTGCCAGCAGTCCGGGACAGGGGAAGCGGGAAGGTGAGCAGTTCTTC	CASSPGQGKREGEQFF
.	.	TRBV5-1	TRBJ2-1	TGCGCCAGCAGCTCAGAGCGAGAGACGGATGAGCAGTTCTTC	CASSSERETDEQFF
.	few	TRBV21-1	TRBJ2-7	TGTGCCAGCAGGCGGGGGACAGGCGAGCAGTACTTC	CASRRGTGEQYF
TRBD1	.	TRBV14	TRBJ2-2	TGTGCCAGCAGCCAAGTCGTTGACAGGGCGAACACCGGGGAGCTGTTTTTT	CASSQVVDRANTGELFF
.	.	TRBV6-5	TRBJ1-2	TGTGCCAGCAGTTACTCGAACAGGGTCTTCTATGGCTACACCTTC	CASSYSNRVFYGYTF
.	.	TRBV19	TRBJ2-1	TGTGCCAGTAGTATAGACGAATTCGGGTACAATGAGCAGTTCTTC	CASSIDEFGYNEQFF
.	few	TRBV15	TRBJ2-7	TGTGCCACCAGCAGAGAACGGGGAGCCTACGAGCAGTACTTC	CATSRERGAYEQYF
.	.	TRBV7-9	TRBJ1-3	TGTGCCAGCAGGTTGGGGGGACACGATTCTGGAAACACCATATATTTT	CASRLGGHDSGNTIYF
TRBD2	.	TRBV10-3	TRBJ2-1	TGTGCCATCAGCCGGACTAGCGGGAGGAACAATGAGCAGTTCTTC	CAISRTSGRNNEQFF
.	.	TRBV6-5	TRBJ1-1	TGTGCCAGCAAAGCAGGAATGAACACTGAAGCTTTCTTT	CASKAGMNTEAFF